This is a list of T cell receptor beta chains from one sample in a study of technical replicates of blood from several donors. Produced via immunoSEQ multiplex PCR; TCRdb's table is partial and in-frame only. The data contain 85,000 to 100,000 clones, approximately 95% of them singletons. Sequences were obtained from T cells isolated from PBMCs. The receptors come from a human donor in good health. Each CDR3 is given with its conserved first and last residue. Fields, in order: clone size, V gene, J gene, D gene, CDR3 DNA, CDR3 protein. D genes are given only for firm matches. Some rows mark clone size as missing; the rest say once, few, many or name a class of expanded clone.

.	TRBV7-6	TRBJ2-3	.	TGTGCCAGCAGCTCTCTTGAGGATCCCATGAATACGCAGTATTTT	CASSSLEDPMNTQYF
.	TRBV7-3	TRBJ2-3	TRBD2	TGTGCCAGCAGCTTAGCGGGGGGGCCGGGGACAGATACGCAGTATTTT	CASSLAGGPGTDTQYF
.	TRBV11-1	TRBJ2-1	.	TGTGCCAGCAGCTTTAGTGACAATGAGCAGTTCTTC	CASSFSDNEQFF
.	TRBV5-1	TRBJ2-7	.	TGCGCCAGCAGCTTGGCCCCGGACAGCCACGAGCAGTACTTC	CASSLAPDSHEQYF
.	TRBV14	TRBJ2-1	TRBD1	TGTGCCAGCAGTCCGACAGGGTTTTTGTTTTGGGGTGAGCAGTTCTTC	CASSPTGFLFWGEQFF
.	TRBV19	TRBJ1-5	.	TGTGCCAGTAGTATAGCCCATGGTCAAGGGGTCAATCAGCCCCAGCATTTT	CASSIAHGQGVNQPQHF
.	TRBV7-2	TRBJ1-1	TRBD1	TGTGCCAGCAGCGCCTACAGGGGGCGAACTGAAGCTTTCTTT	CASSAYRGRTEAFF
.	TRBV2	TRBJ1-3	TRBD1	TGTGCCACGGGACAGGGCTCTGGAAACACCATATATTTT	CATGQGSGNTIYF
.	TRBV18	TRBJ2-3	.	TGTGCCAGCTCGCCGGACTTGAAGACAGATACGCAGTATTTT	CASSPDLKTDTQYF
.	TRBV2	TRBJ2-7	TRBD1	TGTGCCAGCAGGGCGGACAGGGAGTGGGACGAGCAGTACTTC	CASRADREWDEQYF
.	TRBV4-2	TRBJ1-6	.	TGTGCCAGCAGCCAAAGCACAGCCCCTAATTCACCCCTCCACTTT	CASSQSTAPNSPLHF
.	TRBV5-8	TRBJ2-7	.	TGTGCCAGCAGCTTAGGCGGGAACTACGAGCAGTACTTC	CASSLGGNYEQYF
.	TRBV5-1	TRBJ1-2	TRBD1	TGCGCCAGCAGCTTGGAGGGACAGGGGGCTTTTTCCTATGGCTACACCTTC	CASSLEGQGAFSYGYTF
once	TRBV5-4	TRBJ2-3	TRBD2	TGTGCCAGCAGCTTGAAGGCTAGCGGGGGCCGCGATACGCAGTATTTT	CASSLKASGGRDTQYF
.	TRBV27	TRBJ2-3	TRBD2	TGTGCCAGCAGATCTGGACTAGCGGGGCTCACAGATACGCAGTATTTT	CASRSGLAGLTDTQYF
.	TRBV12-5	TRBJ1-1	TRBD1	TGTGCTAGTGGTTTTCTAACAGGGGCTAACATGAACACTGAAGCTTTCTTT	CASGFLTGANMNTEAFF
.	TRBV20-1	TRBJ2-5	.	TGCAGTGCTTCTGAAGAGACCCAGTACTTC	CSASEETQYF
.	TRBV4-2	TRBJ1-5	TRBD1	TGTGCCAGCAGCCTGGAACAGGGGTTCATGCCCCAGCATTTT	CASSLEQGFMPQHF
.	TRBV6-5	TRBJ2-7	.	TGTGCCTCCTTCGGTAGGGGCGCTGGGAACTACGAGCAGTACTTC	CASFGRGAGNYEQYF
.	TRBV5-4	TRBJ1-4	.	TGTGCCAGCAGTATGGGACAAGTGGGGGAAAAACTGTTTTTT	CASSMGQVGEKLFF
.	TRBV11-2	TRBJ1-4	.	TGTGCCAGCAGCCCTAGTGGTGATGAAAAACTGTTTTTT	CASSPSGDEKLFF
.	TRBV10-3	TRBJ1-5	.	TGTGCCATCAGCGAGGCGGGGCTCCATAACCGGCCCCAGCATTTT	CAISEAGLHNRPQHF
.	TRBV11-3	TRBJ2-3	TRBD2	TGTGCCAGCAGTAGCGGGAGGGACGCAGATACGCAGTATTTT	CASSSGRDADTQYF
.	TRBV5-4	TRBJ2-5	TRBD1	TGTGCCAGCAGCATCGGACAGGGGGCAGGAGAGACCCAGTACTTC	CASSIGQGAGETQYF
once	TRBV19	TRBJ1-3	.	TGTGCCAGTAGCTCGGACGGACTCTCTGGAAACACCATATATTTT	CASSSDGLSGNTIYF
once	TRBV2	TRBJ2-5	TRBD2	TGTGCCAGCGGCGGGAGAACCTCTCAAGAGACCCAGTACTTC	CASGGRTSQETQYF
.	TRBV5-1	TRBJ2-1	TRBD2	TGCGCCAGCAGCTTGCGGACTAGCGCTTACAATGAGCAGTTCTTC	CASSLRTSAYNEQFF
.	TRBV2	TRBJ1-3	.	TGTGCCAGCAGCGAAGACTACTCTGGAAACACCATATATTTT	CASSEDYSGNTIYF
.	TRBV5-1	TRBJ2-1	.	TGCGCCAGCAGCTCGGAGGGGGCGTCTTTACGATCCTACAATGAGCAGTTCTTC	CASSSEGASLRSYNEQFF